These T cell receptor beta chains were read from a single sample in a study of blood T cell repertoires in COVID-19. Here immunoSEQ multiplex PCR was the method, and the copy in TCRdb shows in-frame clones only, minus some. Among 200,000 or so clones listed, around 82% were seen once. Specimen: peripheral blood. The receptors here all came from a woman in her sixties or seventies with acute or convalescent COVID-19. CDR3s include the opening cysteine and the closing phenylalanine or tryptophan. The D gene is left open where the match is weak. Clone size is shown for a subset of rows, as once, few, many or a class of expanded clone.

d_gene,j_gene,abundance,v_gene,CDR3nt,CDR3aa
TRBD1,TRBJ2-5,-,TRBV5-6,TGTGCCAGCAGCCCGGGACAGCAAGAGACCCAGTACTTC,CASSPGQQETQYF
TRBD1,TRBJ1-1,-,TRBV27,TGTGCCAGCAGTTTCCACAGGGGCACTGAAGCTTTCTTT,CASSFHRGTEAFF
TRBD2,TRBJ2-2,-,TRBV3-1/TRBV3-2,TGTGCCAGCAGCCAGAGCGGGGGGGCACCCGAGGAGCTGTTTTTT,CASSQSGGAPEELFF
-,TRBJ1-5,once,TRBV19,TGTGCCAGTAGTATGGGGAGGGCTAATCAGCCCCAGCATTTT,CASSMGRANQPQHF
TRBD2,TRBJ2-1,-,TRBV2,TGTGCCAGCAGTGCTCCTAGCGGGGGGGTCCCTTCCTACAATGAGCAGTTCTTC,CASSAPSGGVPSYNEQFF
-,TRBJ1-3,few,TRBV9,TGTGCCAGCAGCGTAATGGACAGCTCAGCCTCTGGAAACACCATATATTTT,CASSVMDSSASGNTIYF
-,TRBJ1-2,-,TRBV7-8,TGTGCCAGCACCGAGTCCTCCCGGAGTTCAGGGAACCCCATGGGCTACACCTTC,CASTESSRSSGNPMGYTF
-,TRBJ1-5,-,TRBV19,TGTGCCAGTAGTTTAAACAGGGTGACTCAGCCCCAGCATTTT,CASSLNRVTQPQHF
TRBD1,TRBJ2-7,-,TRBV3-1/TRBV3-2,TGTGCCAGCAGCCAGGCTCGGACAGGGGGCGCGGGGGAGCAGTACTTC,CASSQARTGGAGEQYF
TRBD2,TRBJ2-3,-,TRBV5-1,TGCGCCAGCAGCTCAAGTAGCGGGGTGGATACGCAGTATTTT,CASSSSSGVDTQYF
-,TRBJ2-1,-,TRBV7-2,TGTGCCAGCAGCTCACAGGGCGTTCCCGACAATGAGCAGTTCTTC,CASSSQGVPDNEQFF
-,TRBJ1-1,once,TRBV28,TGTGCCAGCAGTTTATGGGGGAGTGAAGCTTTCTTT,CASSLWGSEAFF
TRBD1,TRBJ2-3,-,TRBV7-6,TGTGCCAGCAGCGCTACTACAGGGGCATTGGGCACAGATACGCAGTATTTT,CASSATTGALGTDTQYF
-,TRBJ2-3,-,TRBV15,TGTGCCACCAGCAGAGATCGGTATACGCAGTATTTT,CATSRDRYTQYF